Presented here are 30 T cell receptor beta chains from one specimen sequenced in a study of T cell repertoires in cytomegalovirus infection. Each CDR3 protein is one row after TCRdb ran MiXCR on the reads. Among hundreds of thousands of distinct CDR3 sequences, 9% to 9.5% were seen once, and the ten largest hold 3.5% to 4.5%. Sequencing was performed on PBMCs. Every receptor here comes from a human donor in good health (CMV status not recorded). Some clones in this sample may be carry-over from other donors' samples.

This clonotype was observed many times. The rearrangement links TRBV28 to TRBJ2-2; D is unclear. There are 16 residues in the CDR3. Trimming removed 2 bases at V and 0 bases at J, with 10 bases between. The germline V gene has CDR1 MDHEN and CDR2 SYDVKM. The CDR3 spells CASSLRSGSNTGELFF. The CDR3 DNA is TGTGCCAGCAGTTTACGATCGGGTTCGAACACCGGGGAGCTGTTTTTT.

The V gene is TRBV6-2 or TRBV6-3, the J gene TRBJ2-2; possibly TRBD1 or TRBD2 for D (5 bases each). CDR1 and CDR2 from the germline V gene are MNHEY and SVGEGT. V lost 3 bases, J lost 2 bases, and 16 bases lay in between. The CDR3 is 17 amino acids. In DNA, the CDR3 is TGTGCCAGCAGTTATATGCCGGGACGGACCAACACCGGGGAGCTGTTTTTT. This codes for CASSYMPGRTNTGELFF.

This chain links TRBV7-6 with TRBJ1-5; unclear D gene. The CDR3 runs to 13 residues. Trimming shortened V by 4 bases and J by 5 bases, and 9 bases separated the two germline ends. CDR1 is SGHVS and CDR2 is FNYEAQ in the germline V gene. CDR3 nucleotides: TGTGCCAGCAGCTCTACTAGTGATCAGCCCCAGCATTTT. As protein: CASSSTSDQPQHF.

The rearrangement links TRBV19 to TRBJ1-1; 8 nucleotides line up with TRBD1. The CDR3 is made up of 15 amino acids. V lost 3 bases, J lost 1 base, and 4 bases stayed unmatched. CDR1 and CDR2 from the germline V gene are LNHDA and SQIVND (reference sequence). CDR3 sequence reads: CASSIPGGANTEAFF. Here the CDR3 DNA reads TGTGCCAGTAGTATCCCAGGGGGCGCGAACACTGAAGCTTTCTTT.

Only a few counts were recorded for this clonotype. The chain uses TRBV4-2 and TRBJ2-5; D not resolved. The CDR3 runs to 12 residues. CDR1 is LGHNA, CDR2 YNFKEQ, per germline. Trimming shortened V by 4 bases and J by 1 base, and 4 bases separated the two germline ends. CDR3 in amino acids: CASSRTQETQYF. CDR3 sequence (DNA): TGTGCCAGCAGCCGGACCCAAGAGACCCAGTACTTC.

This clonotype was observed many times. The genes are TRBV20-1 and TRBJ2-3; D remains ambiguous. The V end lost 6 bases, the J end lost 4 bases, and 20 bases lay between the germline ends. The CDR3 has 15 residues. The germline V gene has CDR1 DFQATT and CDR2 SNEGSKA (reference sequence). The CDR3, as DNA: TGCAGTGCAAGTCATCTAGTCCCCGCCCCAGATACGCAGTATTTT. This codes for CSASHLVPAPDTQYF.

J is TRBJ1-2 and V is TRBV12-3 or TRBV12-4; no clear D gene. The CDR3 runs to 13 residues. The V end lost 4 bases, the J end lost 7 bases, and 13 bases lay between the germline ends. CDR3 region: CASSSMAIAGYTF. CDR3 nucleotides: TGTGCCAGCAGTTCGATGGCGATCGCTGGCTACACCTTC.

This clonotype has just a few counts. This rearrangement joins TRBV20-1 to TRBJ1-1, with D perhaps matching TRBD1 (6 bases). This CDR3 is 17 amino acids long. V was trimmed by 1 base and J by 0 bases, leaving 18 bases between them. CDR1 DFQATT and CDR2 SNEGSKA come from the germline V gene (reference sequence). The CDR3 coding sequence is TGCAGTGCTAGAGCTTACGGGGGCCGATCTTTGAACACTGAAGCTTTCTTT. It encodes CSARAYGGRSLNTEAFF.

This clonotype was recorded a few times. The chain carries TRBV6-2 or TRBV6-3 and TRBJ1-5; 7 nucleotides agree with TRBD1. The length of the CDR3 is 15 residues. Germline CDR1 and CDR2: MNHEY and SVGEGT. With V trimmed by 5 bases and J by 6 bases, 10 bases remained unmatched. The DNA of the CDR3 is TGTGCCAGCAGTCGGGAGACAGGGTTTACTCAGCCCCAGCATTTT. Protein product: CASSRETGFTQPQHF.

A word on this clonotype: An end of the junction differs from the germline gene, which may be a read error. The gene calls are TRBV29-1 and TRBJ2-7; TRBD1 matches at 7 bases. Germline CDR1 is SQVTM and CDR2 is ANQGSEA. This CDR3 is built from 13 residues. CDR3 bases: TGCAGCGTTGTCAGGGGGACGGTTAACGAGCAATACTTC. Encoded protein: CSVVRGTVNEQYF.

V and J are TRBV12-3 or TRBV12-4 and TRBJ2-7, with 9 nucleotides matching TRBD2. The CDR3 length is 16 residues. J gave up 3 bases and V 4 bases, and 10 bases lay outside the gene matches. Here the CDR3 reads CASSSSEWTSDYEQYF. The CDR3 DNA sequence: TGTGCCAGCAGTTCCAGCGAGTGGACTAGCGACTACGAGCAGTACTTC.

The rearrangement joins TRBV6-1 to TRBJ1-2, with TRBD1 matching 7 bases. The CDR3 is made up of 15 amino acids. Germline trimming cut 5 bases from V and 4 bases from J; bases unmatched to any gene: 10. Germline V gene sequence: CDR1 MNHNS, CDR2 SASEGT. The CDR3 DNA is TGTGCCAGCAGTTTACGACCGACAGGGTTCTATGGCTACACCTTC. Its translation: CASSLRPTGFYGYTF.

This clonotype was picked up many times. The chain joins TRBV7-2 to TRBJ2-1, with TRBD2 matching over 9 bases. V shed 1 base and J 7 bases; nucleotides not matched to a gene: 2. Germline CDR1 SGHTA, CDR2 FQGNSA. The CDR3 has 14 residues. Here the CDR3 reads CASSLGGRVNEQFF. In nucleotides, the CDR3 is TGTGCCAGCAGCTTAGGCGGGAGGGTGAATGAGCAGTTCTTC.

This clonotype came up many times. CDR3 amino acids: CASSFPTGPQGDEQYF. CDR3 bases: TGTGCCAGCAGTTTTCCCACAGGGCCTCAGGGAGACGAGCAGTACTTC. V is TRBV28 and J is TRBJ2-7; D is perhaps TRBD1 (6 bases). CDR3 length: 16 amino acids. Trimming shortened V by 3 bases and J by 5 bases, and 20 bases separated the two germline ends. Germline V CDR1 and CDR2: MDHEN, SYDVKM.

The V call is TRBV27, the J call TRBJ2-2; D unclear. V was shortened by 5 bases and J by 0 bases, with 10 bases between the two germline ends. This CDR3 comprises 15 residues. Germline CDR1 MNHEY, CDR2 SMNVEV (reference sequence). The CDR3 region is CASSVLVPNTGELFF. Written as DNA, the CDR3 is TGTGCCAGCAGTGTCTTGGTCCCGAACACCGGGGAGCTGTTTTTT.

This clonotype showed up many times. This chain links TRBV2 with TRBJ2-6, with D unclear. Germline CDR1 and CDR2: SNHLY and FYNNEI. The CDR3 length is 15 residues. V lost 5 bases and J lost 0, with 8 bases in between. The CDR3 DNA reads TGTGCCAGCAGTACGGATTTCTCTGGGGCCAACGTCCTGACTTTC. Translation gives CASSTDFSGANVLTF.

Comment on this clonotype: The junction shows a germline mismatch at one end, possibly a read error. The CDR3 reads CSVTDPERHF. The CDR3 DNA sequence: TGCAGCGTTACAGACCCCGAGCGGCACTTC. The chain links TRBV29-1 to TRBJ2-7, with D perhaps matching TRBD2 (5 bases). CDR3 length equals 10 residues. Germline loops: CDR1 SQVTM, CDR2 ANQGSEA.

Only a few counts were recorded for this clonotype. This chain uses TRBV12-3 or TRBV12-4 with TRBJ2-5; D unresolved. The CDR3 consists of 13 residues. V gave up 6 bases and J gave up 2 bases, with 10 bases separating them. CDR3 sequence (DNA): TGTGCCAGCAGCCCGTGGCCGCAAGAGACCCAGTACTTC. Translation gives CASSPWPQETQYF.

The rearrangement joins TRBV25-1 to TRBJ1-2; TRBD1 matches at 9 bases. The V segment lost 5 bases and the J segment 3 bases; nucleotides outside the gene matches: 7. Per the germline V gene, CDR1 is MGHDK and CDR2 is SYGVNS. This CDR3 has 15 amino acids. As DNA, the CDR3 is TGTGCCAGCAGTCCGGGGACAGGGTTTTACTATGGCTACACCTTC. Translated, it gives CASSPGTGFYYGYTF.

This clonotype has only a few counts. This sequence joins TRBV6-1 and TRBJ1-1; D possibly corresponds to TRBD1 (5 bases). The CDR3 length is 14 residues. Trimming left V 8 bases short and J 4 bases short, with 17 bases between. Germline CDR1 and CDR2: MNHNS and SASEGT. The DNA of the CDR3 is TGTGCCAGCGTTGGGACGCAGAGACGCACTGAAGCTTTCTTT. Encoded protein: CASVGTQRRTEAFF.

This clonotype has ten or more counts. The chain carries TRBV7-2 and TRBJ2-3; 11 bases line up with TRBD2. V gave up 4 bases and J gave up 10 bases; unmatched junction bases: 7. Per germline, CDR1 SGHTA and CDR2 FQGNSA. The CDR3 is 14 amino acids. CDR3 DNA sequence: TGTGCCAGCAGCTCCAGGACTAGCGGGTCGCCGCAGTATTTT. It translates to CASSSRTSGSPQYF.

The table lists this clonotype with a few counts. J is TRBJ2-7 and V is TRBV19; D perhaps matches TRBD1 (5 bases). CDR3 length equals 14 residues. The germline gives CDR1 LNHDA, CDR2 SQIVND (reference sequence). V lost 6 bases, J lost 2 bases, and 14 bases lay in between. The chain's CDR3 is CASSIRERTYEQYF. The CDR3 bases are TGTGCCAGTAGCATCAGGGAAAGGACCTACGAGCAGTACTTC.

The V and J genes are TRBV23-1 and TRBJ2-3; 13 positions match TRBD2. TRBV23-1 is known as an ORF, though its function is uncertain. The V segment lost 0 bases and the J segment 5 bases; nucleotides outside the gene matches: 5. This CDR3 comprises 17 residues. The CDR3 loop is CASSQSGLAGAKDTQYF. The DNA for the CDR3 is TGCGCCAGCAGTCAATCAGGACTAGCGGGGGCGAAAGATACGCAGTATTTT.

The chain employs TRBV3-1 and TRBJ2-7, with D unclear. Trimming left V 4 bases short and J 1 base short, with 11 bases between. The CDR3 is 14 residues long. CDR1 is LGHDT and CDR2 is YNNKEL in the germline V gene (reference sequence). CDR3 bases: TGTGCCAGCAGCCCCACAAAGGGATCCTACGAGCAGTACTTC. Translated, it gives CASSPTKGSYEQYF.

This chain connects TRBV4-3 to TRBJ1-5; no clear D. The V end lost 4 bases, the J end lost 8 bases, and 12 bases lay between the germline ends. This CDR3 spans 13 amino acids. Germline lookup yields CDR1 LGHNA and CDR2 YSLEER. The CDR3 nucleotides read TGCGCCAGCAGCCTCAGCCCCCCCGAGCCCCAGCATTTT. The encoded protein is CASSLSPPEPQHF.

The table lists this clonotype with many counts. The genes are TRBV7-2 and TRBJ1-2; TRBD1 is a possible D gene (6 bases). V dropped 4 bases and J dropped 0 bases, with 12 bases sitting between them. The CDR3 loop spans 15 amino acids. In germline, CDR1 is SGHTA, CDR2 FQGNSA. The CDR3 DNA is TGTGCCAGCAGCTCCACAGGGAATGCTAACTATGGCTACACCTTC. Translating gives CASSSTGNANYGYTF. Supplemented by reference TRBV7-2 and TRBJ1-2, the full variable domain reads GAGVSQSPSNKVTEKGKDVELRCDPISGHTALYWYRQSLGQGLEFLIYFQGNSAPDKSGLPSDRFSAERTGGSVSTLTIQRTQQEDSAVYLCASSSTGNANYGYTFGSGTRLTVV.

This clonotype was picked up many times. CDR3 sequence reads: CASSLAQGGANYGYTF. In nucleotides, the CDR3 is TGTGCCAGCAGCTTAGCCCAGGGTGGAGCTAACTATGGCTACACCTTC. The chain uses TRBV7-6 and TRBJ1-2; the D gene is possibly TRBD1 (5 bases). V lost 0 bases and J 0 bases, leaving 11 bases between the germline ends. Per germline, CDR1 SGHVS and CDR2 FNYEAQ. The CDR3 consists of 16 residues.

Ten or more counts support this clonotype. This chain joins TRBV7-2 and TRBJ2-7, with 8 bases fitting TRBD1. Germline V lookup: CDR1 SGHTA, CDR2 FQGNSA. After removal of 5 bases from V and 5 bases from J, the junction contained 11 bases not matched to a gene. There are 15 residues in the CDR3. CDR3 in DNA: TGTGCCAGCAGCAAAGAATCGACAGGGGTGAACGAGCAGTACTTC. It yields the protein CASSKESTGVNEQYF. Combining the CDR3 with reference TRBV7-2 and TRBJ2-7 gives the whole variable domain GAGVSQSPSNKVTEKGKDVELRCDPISGHTALYWYRQSLGQGLEFLIYFQGNSAPDKSGLPSDRFSAERTGGSVSTLTIQRTQQEDSAVYLCASSKESTGVNEQYFGPGTRLTVT.

In its sample, this clonotype was seen a few times. This chain connects TRBV12-3 or TRBV12-4 to TRBJ1-5; weak D call: TRBD1 (5 bases). The germline V and J ends were trimmed by 5 bases and 0 bases, with 8 bases remaining between them. The CDR3 contains 14 residues. The DNA of the CDR3 is TGTGCCAGCAGTGACAGCCGTAGCAATCAGCCCCAGCATTTT. Translation: CASSDSRSNQPQHF.

V and J are TRBV5-5 and TRBJ2-1; D may be TRBD2 (6 bases). CDR1 is SGHKS and CDR2 is YYEKEE in the germline V gene (reference sequence). This CDR3 comprises 14 residues. The V end was cut by 2 bases, the J end by 7 bases, with 13 bases between. CDR3 sequence: CASSFSSGVNEQFF. In DNA form, the CDR3 reads TGTGCCAGCAGCTTTAGCTCGGGGGTGAATGAGCAGTTCTTC.